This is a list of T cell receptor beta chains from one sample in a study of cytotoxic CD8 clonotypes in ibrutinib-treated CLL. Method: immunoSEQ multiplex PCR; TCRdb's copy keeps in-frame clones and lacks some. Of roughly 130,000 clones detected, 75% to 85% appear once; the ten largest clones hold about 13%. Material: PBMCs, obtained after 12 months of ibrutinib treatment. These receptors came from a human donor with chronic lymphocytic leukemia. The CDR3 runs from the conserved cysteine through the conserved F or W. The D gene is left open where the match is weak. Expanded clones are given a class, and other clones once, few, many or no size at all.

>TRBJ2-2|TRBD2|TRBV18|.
TGTGCCAGCTCACCACTAGCGGGAGTCACCGGGGAGCTGTTTTTT
CASSPLAGVTGELFF
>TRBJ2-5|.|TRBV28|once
TGTGCCAGCAGGATCAGGCACCAAGAGACCCAGTACTTC
CASRIRHQETQYF
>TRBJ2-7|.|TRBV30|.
TGTGCCTGGAAACGACAGGCTTTGGCCGAGCAGTACTTC
CAWKRQALAEQYF
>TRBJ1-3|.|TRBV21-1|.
TGTGCCAGCAGCAAAGCCCTAGGACGACAGGGGGCAAGGAGAAACACCATATATTTT
CASSKALGRQGARRNTIYF
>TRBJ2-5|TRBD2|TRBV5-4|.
TGTGCCAGCAGCTTTTGGCTAGCGGGGCAAGAGACCCAGTACTTC
CASSFWLAGQETQYF
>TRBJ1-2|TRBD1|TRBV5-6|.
TGTGCCAGCAGCTCTGGGACAGGGGGCGGAAACTATGGCTACACCTTC
CASSSGTGGGNYGYTF
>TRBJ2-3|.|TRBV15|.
TGTGCCACCAGCAAGGTCGGGAGAGGGGCAGATACGCAGTATTTT
CATSKVGRGADTQYF
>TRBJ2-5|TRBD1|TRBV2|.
TGTGCCAGCTCGCCCTGGACAGGGGGAGCTCAGGAGACCCAGTACTTC
CASSPWTGGAQETQYF
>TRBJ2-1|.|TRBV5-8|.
TGTGCCAGCAGCTTTGGTGTGGTTAGCCCGTCCTACAATGAGCAGTTCTTC
CASSFGVVSPSYNEQFF
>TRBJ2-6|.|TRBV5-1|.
TGCGCCAGCACCCCCCTTGGGGGAGCTGGGGCCAACGTCCTGACTTTC
CASTPLGGAGANVLTF
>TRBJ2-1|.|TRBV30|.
TGTGCCTGGAGTACCTCTAGAGCCTCGTTCTTC
CAWSTSRASFF
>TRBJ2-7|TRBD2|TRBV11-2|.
TGTGCCAGCAGCTTAGCGTATAGCGGGAGGGCCGGCAACCGATACGAGCAGTACTTC
CASSLAYSGRAGNRYEQYF
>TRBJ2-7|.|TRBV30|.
TGTGCCTGGAGTGCGGCCCTCTACGAGCAGTACTTC
CAWSAALYEQYF
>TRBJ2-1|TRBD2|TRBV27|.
TGTGCCAGCAGCCCCCCGACTAGCCGAGAGGCGGATGAGCAGTTCTTC
CASSPPTSREADEQFF
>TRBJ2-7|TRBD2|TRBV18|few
TGTGCCAGCTCACCACCGGAGGGAGGGTCCTACGAGCAGTACTTC
CASSPPEGGSYEQYF
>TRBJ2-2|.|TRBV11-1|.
TGTGCCAGCAGCTTGGAATTCAGGAGATACACCGGGGAGCTGTTTTTT
CASSLEFRRYTGELFF